Presented here are 29 T cell receptor beta chains from one specimen sequenced in a study of blood T cells in healthy people across ages. Alongside a J-beta primer mix, a sample-barcoded 5' primer served in a second PCR lasting about 7 to 11 cycles. TCRdb passed the 5' RACE reads through MiXCR, listing each CDR3 protein once. The sample carries under 950,000 distinct CDR3 sequences, 20% to 25% recorded once. Sequencing used blood. These receptor sequences come from a man between 65 and 80 years old in good health.

V usage is TRBV7-2 and J usage is TRBJ2-1, with D uncertain. CDR1 and CDR2 from the germline V gene are SGHTA and FQGNSA. The CDR3 runs to 15 residues. Trimming left V 1 base short and J 6 bases short, with 13 bases between. CDR3 protein: CASSLGMGPGNEQFF. The CDR3 bases are TGTGCCAGCAGCTTAGGTATGGGTCCGGGCAATGAGCAGTTCTTC. Full variable domain (rest looked up from reference TRBV7-2 and TRBJ2-1): GAGVSQSPSNKVTEKGKDVELRCDPISGHTALYWYRQSLGQGLEFLIYFQGNSAPDKSGLPSDRFSAERTGGSVSTLTIQRTQQEDSAVYLCASSLGMGPGNEQFFGPGTRLTVL.

The chain carries TRBV12-3 or TRBV12-4 and TRBJ1-2; weak D call: TRBD1 (6 bases). This CDR3 comprises 13 residues. V was clipped by 4 bases and J by 11 bases, with 17 bases between them. In nucleotides, the CDR3 is TGTGCCAGCAGTTACTCCCAGACAGGAGGTTACACCTTC. It specifies CASSYSQTGGYTF.

Notes on this clonotype: The junction differs from germline at one of its ends, possibly a read error. This chain connects TRBV6-4 to TRBJ2-1; the D is unclear. Looked up from germline, CDR1 is MRHNA and CDR2 is SNTAGT. The CDR3 extends over 14 amino acids. The CDR3 sequence is CASSGAPSYIEQFF. The CDR3 DNA follows: TGTGCCAGCAGTGGCGCGCCCTCCTACATTGAGCAGTTCTTC.

This clonotype showed up just a few times. The J gene is TRBJ1-2, the V gene TRBV28, with a weak D call TRBD1 (6 bases). With 6 bases removed from V and 0 bases from J, the gap between germline ends came to 14 bases. The CDR3 runs 15 residues. The germline V gene has CDR1 MDHEN and CDR2 SYDVKM. The CDR3 reads CASSVRTAANYGYTF. The CDR3 coding sequence is TGTGCCAGCAGCGTAAGGACAGCAGCTAACTATGGCTACACCTTC.

J is TRBJ2-2 and V is TRBV5-4; D unclear. With 7 bases removed from V and 3 bases from J, the gap between germline ends came to 4 bases. Germline V lookup: CDR1 SGHNT, CDR2 YYREEE (reference sequence). CDR3 length: 11 residues. The DNA for the CDR3 is TGTGCCAGCGGTCACACCGGGGAGCTGTTTTTT. Translated, it gives CASGHTGELFF.

The rearrangement uses TRBV29-1 and TRBJ2-4; 8 positions agree with TRBD1. Germline V CDR1 and CDR2: SQVTM, ANQGSEA. Losses at the gene ends were 4 bases for V and 1 base for J; bases not matched to a gene: 0. The CDR3 loop spans 13 amino acids. In DNA, the CDR3 is TGCAGCGTTGGACAGGGGGCCAAAAACATTCAGTACTTC. Its protein product is CSVGQGAKNIQYF.

The chain employs TRBV29-1 and TRBJ2-5; tentatively, D is TRBD2 (5 bases). The J call is uncertain, as TRBJ2-7 better fits the DNA end. Germline lookup yields CDR1 SQVTM and CDR2 ANQGSEA. This CDR3 is 12 amino acids long. The CDR3 bases are TGCAGCCCTGCGAGGGTCCCCTACGAGCAGTACTTC. Protein sequence: CSPARVPYEQYF.

This clonotype was found a few times. J is TRBJ1-4 and V is TRBV10-3; D is perhaps TRBD1 (5 bases). CDR3 length: 15 residues. CDR1 and CDR2 from the germline V gene are ENHRY and SYGVKD. Trimming shortened V by 0 bases and J by 6 bases, and 11 bases separated the two germline ends. The DNA for the CDR3 is TGTGCCATCAGTGAGTCGGGGCAGTCGGATGAAAAACTGTTTTTT. As protein: CAISESGQSDEKLFF.

The chain is built from TRBV28 and TRBJ1-3, with D unclear. The V gene's germline CDR1 is MDHEN and CDR2 SYDVKM. V was pared by 4 bases and J by 0 bases, with 10 bases between. The CDR3 loop spans 15 amino acids. CDR3 DNA sequence: TGTGCCAGCAGTTACTACCCAGTCTCTGGAAACACCATATATTTT. This codes for CASSYYPVSGNTIYF.

This clonotype came up a few times. This chain connects TRBV5-1 to TRBJ1-4; 8 nucleotides align to TRBD1. Germline CDR1 SGHRS, CDR2 YFSETQ. V dropped 3 bases and J dropped 7; count of bases not matched to a gene: 8. The CDR3 contains 15 residues. CDR3 sequence: CASSSPGQAAEKLFF. The CDR3 DNA reads as TGCGCCAGCAGCTCACCGGGACAGGCCGCTGAAAAACTGTTTTTT.

This clonotype was detected only a few times. The chain combines TRBV12-3 or TRBV12-4 with TRBJ2-3; TRBD1 is a possible D gene (5 bases). The germline V and J ends were trimmed by 5 bases and 4 bases, with 10 bases remaining between them. The CDR3 has 13 amino acids. The CDR3 nucleotides are TGTGCCAGCAGTCAGGGAAGCCCAGATACGCAGTATTTT. Its protein is CASSQGSPDTQYF.

Turning to this clonotype: The final CDR3 position lacks the conserved phenylalanine or tryptophan, pointing to a likely read error. V is TRBV4-1 and J is TRBJ2-3; 9 bases fit TRBD1. CDR1 is MGHRA, CDR2 YSYEKL, per germline. This CDR3 comprises 17 residues. Unmatched junction bases numbered 10, after V lost 1 base and J lost 5 bases. The DNA of the CDR3 is TGCGCCAGCAGCCAAGGAGGTAGGACAGGGGTTGAAGATACGCAGTATCTT. Its protein product is CASSQGGRTGVEDTQYL.

This clonotype was counted between two and nine times. The chain links TRBV5-6 to TRBJ2-1; D is unresolved. Germline lookup yields CDR1 SGHDT and CDR2 YYEEEE. CDR3 length equals 11 residues. V lost 5 bases to trimming and J lost 4 bases, with 4 bases between them. The CDR3 protein is CASRMYNEQFF. The CDR3 DNA is TGTGCCAGCAGGATGTACAATGAGCAGTTCTTC. Together with reference TRBV5-6 and TRBJ2-1, the CDR3 gives the full variable domain: DAGVTQSPTHLIKTRGQQVTLRCSPKSGHDTVSWYQQALGQGPQFIFQYYEEEERQRGNFPDRFSGHQFPNYSSELNVNALLLGDSALYLCASRMYNEQFFGPGTRLTVL.

This clonotype has a handful of counts. The V gene is TRBV6-1, the J gene TRBJ2-1; TRBD2 is a possible D gene (5 bases). Trimming removed 1 base at V and 8 bases at J, with 12 bases between. CDR1 and CDR2 (germline): MNHNS, SASEGT. CDR3 size: 14 residues. The CDR3 region is CASSEEARGYEQFF. The CDR3 DNA sequence: TGTGCCAGCAGTGAAGAGGCCAGAGGGTATGAGCAGTTCTTC.

This chain links TRBV6-5 with TRBJ2-1; a weak D match, TRBD2 (6 bases). V lost 6 bases and J 6 bases, leaving 12 bases between the germline ends. The CDR3 contains 13 residues. Germline loops: CDR1 MNHEY, CDR2 SVGAGI. The CDR3 nucleotides are TGTGCCAGCAGAGGGCCGGGAGTCAATGAGCAGTTCTTC. Encoded protein: CASRGPGVNEQFF.

This clonotype showed up just a few times. The rearrangement uses TRBV21-1 and TRBJ2-7; no DNA check was done on the table's D call, TRBD1. TRBV21-1 is classified as a pseudogene. This CDR3 has 14 amino acids. CDR3 sequence (DNA): TGTGCCAGCAGCTCCTCCGGGACAGGGTTCGAGCAGTACGTC. It encodes CASSSSGTGFEQYV.

The V call is TRBV7-8, the J call TRBJ1-1, with D perhaps matching TRBD1 (6 bases). Germline-derived CDR1 and CDR2 are SGHVS and FQNEAQ. The ends were cut back, 5 bases at V and 1 base at J, with 17 bases in the middle. The CDR3 sequence is 16 residues long. CDR3 coding DNA: TGTGCCAGCAGCCCACCCTCTTTAGGGGGGAACACTGAAGCTTTCTTT. It encodes CASSPPSLGGNTEAFF.

The chain employs TRBV10-3 and TRBJ2-3; 9 nucleotides agree with TRBD1. The CDR3 is 16 residues long. Looked up from germline, CDR1 is ENHRY and CDR2 is SYGVKD. The V and J ends lost 6 bases and 3 bases, in that order; junction bases with no gene match: 10. The CDR3 sequence: CAIRRGQGTGTDTQYF. In DNA, the CDR3 is TGTGCCATCAGAAGGGGACAGGGAACGGGTACAGATACGCAGTATTTT.

V is TRBV5-5 and J is TRBJ2-3; 8 positions agree with TRBD1. The CDR3 spans 16 residues. Germline values: CDR1 SGHKS, CDR2 YYEKEE (reference sequence). With 3 bases clipped from V and 1 base from J, the junction kept 7 bases outside the gene matches. CDR3: CASSSQGVVGTDTQYF. CDR3 sequence (DNA): TGTGCCAGCAGCTCACAGGGGGTAGTGGGCACAGATACGCAGTATTTT.

This clonotype has more than one count but fewer than ten. A much larger clone sits a single nucleotide away, making a read error possible. This rearrangement joins TRBV6-2 or TRBV6-3 to TRBJ1-5; 7 nucleotides agree with TRBD1. Per germline, CDR1 MNHEY and CDR2 SVGEGT. There are 13 residues in the CDR3. Germline trimming cut 5 bases from V and 6 bases from J; bases unmatched to any gene: 4. The CDR3 protein is CASSHNRGQPQHF. The DNA for the CDR3 is TGTGCCAGCAGTCACAACAGGGGTCAGCCCCAGCATTTT.

The chain employs TRBV7-2 and TRBJ2-1; 7 bases agree with TRBD2. After removal of 5 bases from V and 0 bases from J, the junction contained 10 bases not matched to a gene. The CDR3 loop spans 17 amino acids. CDR1 is SGHTA, CDR2 FQGNSA, per germline. CDR3 DNA sequence: TGTGCCAGCAGCCACCAGGGAGCGGGGAGCTCCTACAATGAGCAGTTCTTC. Protein sequence: CASSHQGAGSSYNEQFF.

The sample holds one count of this clonotype. The chain carries TRBV7-2 and TRBJ1-2; 8 nucleotides agree with TRBD1. Germline V gene data show CDR1 as SGHTA and CDR2 as FQGNSA. The junction had 4 bases not matched to a gene; V was cut back by 5 bases and J by 5 bases. The CDR3 is made up of 13 amino acids. CDR3 DNA: TGTGCCAGCAGCCGGGGACAGGTTTATGGCTACACCTTC. Translating gives CASSRGQVYGYTF.

The chain couples TRBV12-3 or TRBV12-4 to TRBJ2-7; no firm D call. The CDR3 runs 12 residues. V lost 3 bases and J 5 bases, leaving 8 bases between the germline ends. CDR3 nucleotide sequence: TGTGCCAGCAGTTTTGGGCACAACGAGCAGTACTTC. Encoded protein: CASSFGHNEQYF.

This clonotype is a singleton in its sample. The rearrangement joins TRBV7-9 to TRBJ2-3; possibly TRBD1 for D (6 bases). CDR3 size: 13 residues. The V end was cut by 6 bases, the J end by 1 base, with 8 bases between. Germline CDR1 SEHNR, CDR2 FQNEAQ (reference sequence). The CDR3 sequence: CASRGHRTDTQYF. For the CDR3, the DNA is TGTGCCAGCAGGGGACACCGCACAGATACGCAGTATTTT.

This chain uses TRBV25-1 with TRBJ1-2; D call uncertain. Germline V lookup: CDR1 MGHDK, CDR2 SYGVNS. CDR3 length: 12 residues. Trimming removed 4 bases from V and 9 bases from J, with 12 bases in between. This chain's CDR3 is CASSGWVRSYTF. CDR3 DNA: TGTGCCAGCAGTGGATGGGTCCGCAGCTACACCTTC.

The rearrangement links TRBV20-1 to TRBJ2-5; possible D gene TRBD2, 5 bases. The DNA end is more similar to TRBJ2-1, so the J call may be wrong. The CDR3 extends over 13 amino acids. Per germline, CDR1 DFQATT and CDR2 SNEGSKA (reference sequence). The CDR3 nucleotides are TGCAGTGCTAGAGCTTCCGGGATAGATGAGCAGTTCTTC. Amino acids: CSARASGIDEQFF.

This clonotype was recorded at least ten times. The chain recombines TRBV20-1 with TRBJ2-3; TRBD1 aligns across 11 bases. CDR1 and CDR2 (germline): DFQATT, SNEGSKA (reference sequence). The CDR3 loop spans 15 amino acids. With 3 bases clipped from V and 4 bases from J, the junction kept 6 bases outside the gene matches. The CDR3 sequence: CSASPGQGDPDTQYF. The CDR3 nucleotides are TGCAGTGCTAGTCCGGGACAGGGGGACCCAGATACGCAGTATTTT.

V usage is TRBV3-1 and J usage is TRBJ1-1; D remains unclear. The CDR3 runs to 14 residues. Germline V gene data show CDR1 as LGHDT and CDR2 as YNNKEL (reference sequence). V was clipped by 2 bases and J by 1 base, with 8 bases between them. The CDR3 DNA reads TGTGCCAGCAGCCAATTTTTTGGGAACACTGAAGCTTTCTTT. It encodes CASSQFFGNTEAFF.

In DNA form, the CDR3 reads TGCGCCAGCAGCACCGGACCTAAGGAATCCTACGAGCAGTACGTC. It translates to CASSTGPKESYEQYV. The chain couples TRBV5-1 to TRBJ2-7; D is undetermined. Between the trimmed V and J ends, which lost 4 bases and 1 base, there was a span of 15 bases. This CDR3 spans 15 amino acids. Germline values: CDR1 SGHRS, CDR2 YFSETQ.